Shown below are 30 T cell receptor beta chains from a single sample sequenced in a study of early T cells in non-severe SARS-CoV-2 infection. TCRdb called the 5' RACE reads again in MiXCR, with one record for every CDR3 protein. Of about 46,000 distinct CDR3 sequences in the sample, 5% to 6.5% were seen once. The material was whole blood, obtained at baseline. The receptor set was obtained from an adult who was a healthcare worker with PCR-confirmed SARS-CoV-2 infection or an uninfected control (not recorded which).

This clonotype showed up many times. CDR3 coding DNA: TGCAGCGTTCAGGGAACGGGGCACGCTTTCTTT. It specifies CSVQGTGHAFF. This chain joins TRBV29-1 and TRBJ1-1, with D tentatively TRBD1 (5 bases). V was trimmed by 5 bases and J by 11 bases, leaving 15 bases between them. Germline CDR1 SQVTM, CDR2 ANQGSEA. This CDR3 has 11 residues.

This rearrangement joins TRBV6-5 to TRBJ2-3, with unresolved D. Germline CDR1 and CDR2: MNHEY and SVGAGI. V gave up 6 bases and J gave up 0 bases, with 10 bases separating them. This CDR3 region has 14 residues. CDR3 residues: CASSNEVSTDTQYF. Written as DNA, the CDR3 is TGTGCCAGCAGCAACGAGGTCAGCACAGATACGCAGTATTTT.

This clonotype showed up just a few times. The CDR3 is CASGGFTDTQYF. As DNA, the CDR3 is TGTGCCAGCGGAGGATTTACAGATACGCAGTATTTT. The gene calls are TRBV6-2 or TRBV6-3 and TRBJ2-3; D is possibly TRBD2 (5 bases). Trimming pared 8 bases from V and 3 bases from J, leaving 9 bases between. Germline V gene sequence: CDR1 MNHEY, CDR2 SVGEGT. The CDR3 is made up of 12 amino acids.

The sample holds many counts of this clonotype. The rearrangement links TRBV20-1 to TRBJ2-6; no clear D. CDR1 is DFQATT and CDR2 is SNEGSKA in the germline V gene (reference sequence). The CDR3 contains 12 residues. V was cut by 1 base and J by 11 bases, with 9 bases left in between. CDR3 loop: CSARASPDVLTF. For the CDR3, the DNA is TGCAGTGCTAGAGCTTCCCCGGACGTCCTGACTTTC.

This clonotype was seen ten or more times. The CDR3, as DNA: TGTGCCAGCAGCTTAAGACCGGATTTAGAAGCTTTCTTT. It codes for CASSLRPDLEAFF. The V call is TRBV11-3, the J call TRBJ1-1; D gene ambiguous. With 2 bases removed from V and 8 bases from J, the gap between germline ends came to 12 bases. The CDR3 contains 13 residues. Germline V gene lookup returns CDR1 SGHNT and CDR2 YENEEA. The variable domain in full, with the rest retrieved from reference TRBV11-3 and TRBJ1-1, is EAGVVQSPRYKIIEKKQPVAFWCNPISGHNTLYWYLQNLGQGPELLIRYENEEAVDDSQLPKDRFSAERLKGVDSTLKIQPAELGDSAVYLCASSLRPDLEAFFGQGTRLTVV.

At least ten counts were recorded for this clonotype. This chain links TRBV7-2 with TRBJ2-1; D might be TRBD1 or TRBD2, each matching 5 bases. CDR3 size: 15 residues. Germline V gene sequence: CDR1 SGHTA, CDR2 FQGNSA. Between the trimmed V and J ends, which lost 1 base and 0 bases, there was a span of 7 bases. The CDR3 nucleotides read TGTGCCAGCAGCTTAGTAGGGACCTCCTACAATGAGCAGTTCTTC. It specifies CASSLVGTSYNEQFF.

This clonotype was detected ten times or more. The chain has TRBV29-1 and TRBJ2-1; TRBD2 agrees at 13 bases. The V gene end was trimmed by 1 base and the J gene end by 5 bases; junction bases not matched to a gene: 8. The length of the CDR3 is 17 residues. Germline V lookup: CDR1 SQVTM, CDR2 ANQGSEA. CDR3 nucleotide sequence: TGCAGCGTTGAAGGACTAGCGGGAGGAGTTTCGGACAATGAGCAGTTCTTC. Its protein is CSVEGLAGGVSDNEQFF.

This clonotype has ten or more counts. The chain carries TRBV29-1 and TRBJ1-2, with no clear D. The CDR3 length is 12 residues. Per germline, CDR1 SQVTM and CDR2 ANQGSEA. Trimming left V 3 bases short and J 8 bases short, with 13 bases between. The CDR3 sequence: CSVEASTGGYTF. The DNA for the CDR3 is TGCAGCGTTGAGGCTTCGACTGGAGGCTACACCTTC.

V usage is TRBV5-1 and J usage is TRBJ1-1; maybe TRBD1 (6 bases). There are 15 residues in the CDR3. The V end was cut by 4 bases, the J end by 6 bases, with 19 bases between. The germline CDR1 and CDR2 sequences are SGHRS and YFSETQ. The CDR3: CASSPPTGLGAEAFF. The CDR3 nucleotides read TGCGCCAGCAGCCCGCCGACAGGACTCGGAGCTGAAGCTTTCTTT.

This clonotype turned up a few times. The chain combines TRBV7-9 with TRBJ2-1; a possible D gene is TRBD1 (6 bases). This CDR3 has 15 amino acids. Germline V gene sequence: CDR1 SEHNR, CDR2 FQNEAQ (reference sequence). The germline V and J ends were trimmed by 6 bases and 9 bases, with 21 bases remaining between them. CDR3 sequence: CASRHGQPRRGEQFF. The CDR3 DNA follows: TGTGCCAGCAGACATGGACAGCCCAGGCGAGGTGAGCAGTTCTTC.

This clonotype was picked up many times. The V and J genes are TRBV29-1 and TRBJ2-1; D not certain. V lost 5 bases and J 4 bases, leaving 18 bases between the germline ends. Germline CDR1 reads SQVTM; CDR2 reads ANQGSEA. This CDR3 has 15 amino acids. The CDR3 DNA follows: TGCAGCGTTTCTAAACCCAGGACGGGTTACAATGAGCAGTTCTTC. Its protein is CSVSKPRTGYNEQFF.

The V gene is TRBV4-1, the J gene TRBJ2-3; the D is unclear. The V gene lost 2 bases and the J gene lost 6 bases, with 12 bases spanning the gap. Germline CDR1 reads MGHRA; CDR2 reads YSYEKL. This CDR3 has 14 amino acids. The CDR3 sequence: CASSQTLPPDTQYF. The CDR3 bases are TGCGCCAGCAGCCAAACCCTTCCCCCGGATACGCAGTATTTT.

This clonotype occurred many times. V and J are TRBV5-5 and TRBJ2-1; 9 nucleotides agree with TRBD1. J gave up 6 bases and V 1 base, and 2 bases lay outside the gene matches. The germline V gene encodes CDR1 SGHKS and CDR2 YYEKEE (reference sequence). This CDR3 is built from 14 residues. This CDR3 is CASSLKDRGNEQFF. The DNA of the CDR3 is TGTGCCAGCAGCTTGAAGGACAGGGGCAATGAGCAGTTCTTC. Together with reference TRBV5-5 and TRBJ2-1, the CDR3 gives the full variable domain: DAGVTQSPTHLIKTRGQQVTLRCSPISGHKSVSWYQQVLGQGPQFIFQYYEKEERGRGNFPDRFSARQFPNYSSELNVNALLLGDSALYLCASSLKDRGNEQFFGPGTRLTVL.

The J gene is TRBJ1-1, the V gene TRBV30, with D hard to call. The CDR3 spans 14 residues. V was clipped by 0 bases and J by 2 bases, with 10 bases between them. Germline lookup yields CDR1 GTSNPN and CDR2 SVGIG (reference sequence). The CDR3 reads CAWSVRAGNTEAFF. CDR3 sequence (DNA): TGTGCCTGGAGTGTACGGGCGGGAAACACTGAAGCTTTCTTT.

This chain joins TRBV7-3 and TRBJ2-2, with TRBD2 matching 13 bases. The CDR3 loop spans 17 amino acids. The V gene's germline CDR1 is SGHTA and CDR2 FQGTGA. The V segment lost 2 bases and the J segment 3 bases; nucleotides outside the gene matches: 3. The CDR3 sequence is CASSLAGLAGYTGELFF. The CDR3 nucleotides are TGTGCCAGCAGCTTAGCGGGACTAGCGGGATACACCGGGGAGCTGTTTTTT.

This clonotype has a count of ten or more. V is TRBV19 and J is TRBJ2-1; TRBD2 aligns across 7 bases. Unmatched junction bases numbered 4, after V lost 0 bases and J lost 5 bases. Germline CDR1 and CDR2: LNHDA and SQIVND (reference sequence). The CDR3 is 15 residues long. The CDR3, as DNA: TGTGCCAGTAGTATAGAACTAGCGAGTCACAATGAGCAGTTCTTC. Amino acids: CASSIELASHNEQFF.

At least ten counts were recorded for this clonotype. J is TRBJ2-7 and V is TRBV6-1, with D perhaps matching TRBD2 (6 bases). The CDR3 length is 14 residues. The germline V gene has CDR1 MNHNS and CDR2 SASEGT. Trimming shortened V by 1 base and J by 5 bases, and 12 bases separated the two germline ends. The CDR3 DNA follows: TGTGCCAGCAGTGAAGGGTTCGGGGAGGACGAGCAGTACTTC. Its translation: CASSEGFGEDEQYF.

There are many counts of this clonotype. The chain combines TRBV6-2 or TRBV6-3 with TRBJ2-7; TRBD2 matches at 12 bases. The junction had 3 bases not matched to a gene; V was cut back by 2 bases and J by 4 bases. This CDR3 region has 15 residues. Looked up from germline, CDR1 is MNHEY and CDR2 is SVGEGT. CDR3 loop: CASSYLAGGSYEQYF. The CDR3 DNA sequence: TGTGCCAGCAGTTACCTAGCGGGAGGGTCGTACGAGCAGTACTTC.

This clonotype was seen ten or more times. J is TRBJ2-1 and V is TRBV20-1; perhaps TRBD1 as D (5 bases). In germline, CDR1 is DFQATT, CDR2 SNEGSKA (reference sequence). The CDR3 runs 12 residues. With 5 bases removed from V and 2 bases from J, the gap between germline ends came to 7 bases. The chain's CDR3 is CSAPTAYNEQFF. CDR3 DNA: TGCAGTGCTCCGACAGCCTACAATGAGCAGTTCTTC.

The chain has TRBV27 and TRBJ2-5; TRBD2 might be the D (6 bases). This CDR3 contains 14 residues. Between the trimmed V and J ends, which lost 8 bases and 5 bases, there was a span of 18 bases. Germline lookup yields CDR1 MNHEY and CDR2 SMNVEV (reference sequence). DNA of the CDR3: TGTGCCAGCCCCGATGAGGCGGGGCAGGAGACCCAGTACTTC. Protein sequence: CASPDEAGQETQYF.

This clonotype was seen many times. The V gene is TRBV7-9, the J gene TRBJ2-4; D uncertain. This CDR3 has 13 residues. The V gene lost 2 bases and the J gene lost 8 bases, with 10 bases spanning the gap. CDR1 is SEHNR, CDR2 FQNEAQ, per germline (reference sequence). CDR3 sequence (DNA): TGTGCCAGCAGCTTACTTCTAGAAGACATTCAGTACTTC. Translation: CASSLLLEDIQYF.

The V call is TRBV7-6, the J call TRBJ2-3; D is unresolved. Germline CDR1 and CDR2: SGHVS and FNYEAQ. The length of the CDR3 is 13 residues. Trimming pared 3 bases from V and 4 bases from J, leaving 8 bases between. CDR3 loop: CASSFMDADTQYF. In DNA, the CDR3 is TGTGCCAGCAGCTTCATGGACGCAGATACGCAGTATTTT. Variable domain in full (rest from reference TRBV7-6 and TRBJ2-3): GAGVSQSPRYKVTKRGQDVALRCDPISGHVSLYWYRQALGQGPEFLTYFNYEAQQDKSGLPNDRFSAERPEGSISTLTIQRTEQRDSAMYRCASSFMDADTQYFGPGTRLTVL.

The rearrangement links TRBV11-3 to TRBJ2-7, with a weak D call TRBD2 (7 bases). The CDR3 sequence is 13 residues long. Per the germline V gene, CDR1 is SGHNT and CDR2 is YENEEA. Trimming cost V 5 bases and J 5 bases, with 13 bases left between them. In DNA form, the CDR3 reads TGTGCCAGCAGCCCCCGCGGGGGCCACGAGCAGTACTTC. Translated, it gives CASSPRGGHEQYF.

This clonotype has a count of ten or more. The genes are TRBV7-3 and TRBJ1-6, with 10 bases lining up with TRBD1. This CDR3 contains 15 residues. Germline loops: CDR1 SGHTA, CDR2 FQGTGA. After removal of 8 bases from V and 4 bases from J, the junction contained 5 bases not matched to a gene. The CDR3, as DNA: TGTGCCAGCGTGACAGGGGGCGATTATAATTCACCCCTCCACTTT. It yields the protein CASVTGGDYNSPLHF. Complete variable domain (other parts from reference TRBV7-3 and TRBJ1-6): GAGVSQTPSNKVTEKGKYVELRCDPISGHTALYWYRQSLGQGPEFLIYFQGTGAADDSGLPNDRFFAVRPEGSVSTLKIQRTERGDSAVYLCASVTGGDYNSPLHFGNGTRLTVT.

This rearrangement joins TRBV7-7 to TRBJ2-5, with 9 nucleotides matching TRBD1. V lost 5 bases and J lost 4; bases outside the gene matches: 11. The V gene's germline CDR1 is SSHAT and CDR2 FNYEAQ (reference sequence). This CDR3 spans 16 amino acids. The CDR3 DNA is TGTGCCAGCAGCCCCACGGGACAGGGAGGTATAGAGACCCAGTACTTC. It codes for CASSPTGQGGIETQYF.

There are many counts of this clonotype. The CDR3 region is CASSPLASNEQFF. CDR3 nucleotides: TGCGCCAGCAGCCCACTAGCCAGTAATGAGCAGTTCTTC. The chain recombines TRBV4-1 with TRBJ2-1, with TRBD2 as a possible D gene (6 bases). Germline loops: CDR1 MGHRA, CDR2 YSYEKL. The CDR3 sequence is 13 residues long. V lost 4 bases, J lost 7 bases, and 11 bases lay in between.

This clonotype was found many times. This chain uses TRBV6-5 with TRBJ1-5; no definite D call. CDR1 and CDR2 from the germline V gene are MNHEY and SVGAGI. The CDR3 is 14 amino acids. V was cut by 0 bases and J by 7 bases, with 10 bases left in between. As DNA, the CDR3 is TGTGCCAGCAGTTACTCGGGAGATGAGCAGCCCCAGCATTTT. Its protein product is CASSYSGDEQPQHF.

With respect to this clonotype: A much larger clonotype is one base distant, so this may be a read error. This rearrangement joins TRBV15 to TRBJ1-2; D call uncertain. The germline gives CDR1 LNHNV, CDR2 YYDKDF (reference sequence). The length of the CDR3 is 16 residues. The CDR3 DNA reads as TGTGTCACCAGCAGAGGGCAGGATGAAGCTAACTATGGCTACACCTTC. Protein product: CVTSRGQDEANYGYTF.

In its sample, this clonotype was seen a few times. The V and J genes are TRBV6-6 and TRBJ1-2; D not certain. CDR3 length equals 13 residues. Trimming stripped 4 bases from V and 2 bases from J, with 8 bases between. CDR1 is MNHNY and CDR2 is SVGAGI in the germline V gene (reference sequence). CDR3 sequence: CASSWWQNYGYTF. DNA of the CDR3: TGTGCCAGCAGTTGGTGGCAGAACTATGGCTACACCTTC.

The genes are TRBV12-3 or TRBV12-4 and TRBJ2-1, with TRBD2 identical over 10 bases. CDR3 length: 14 amino acids. The ends lost 3 bases at V and 9 bases at J; junction bases unmatched: 5. The CDR3 reads CASSLRVAGGEQFF. CDR3 nucleotides: TGTGCCAGCAGTTTGAGGGTAGCGGGAGGTGAGCAGTTCTTC.